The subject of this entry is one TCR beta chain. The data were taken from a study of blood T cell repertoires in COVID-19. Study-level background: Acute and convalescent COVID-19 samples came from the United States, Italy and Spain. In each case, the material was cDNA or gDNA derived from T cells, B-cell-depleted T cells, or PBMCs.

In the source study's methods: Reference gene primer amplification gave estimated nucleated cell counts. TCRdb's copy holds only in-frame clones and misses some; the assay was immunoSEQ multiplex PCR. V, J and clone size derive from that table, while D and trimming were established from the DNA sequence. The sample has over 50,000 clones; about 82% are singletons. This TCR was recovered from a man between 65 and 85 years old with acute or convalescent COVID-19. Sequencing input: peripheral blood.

The CDR3 DNA reads as TGTGCCAGCAGTGCCCAACCCGGACTAGCGGGGGGCAATGAGCAGTTCTTC. Amino acid sequence: CASSAQPGLAGGNEQFF. This chain uses TRBV6-4 with TRBJ2-1, with 14 positions matching TRBD2. There are 17 residues in the CDR3. With V trimmed by 4 bases and J by 6 bases, 8 bases remained unmatched. CDR1 is MRHNA and CDR2 is SNTAGT in the germline V gene.